This T cell receptor (beta chain) was identified during a study of blood T cell repertoires in COVID-19. This CDR3 has 13 residues. V lost 4 bases, J lost 8 bases, and 8 bases stayed unmatched. CDR1 and CDR2 from the germline V gene are SQVTM and ANQGSEA. Profiled with immunoSEQ multiplex PCR; TCRdb holds only in-frame clones, not every one. The repertoire holds approximately 280,000 clones, with 84% as singletons. The chain couples TRBV29-1 to TRBJ1-2; 9 bases fit TRBD1. Sequencing was performed on peripheral blood. The TCR comes from a human donor with COVID-19, enrolled during active disease. The donor label of this sample is uncertain. The CDR3 sequence is CSVGTGVLGGYTF. CDR3 nucleotide sequence: TGCAGCGTTGGGACAGGGGTTCTTGGGGGCTACACCTTC.